The 4 T cell receptor beta chains below all came from one sample that was sequenced in a study of identical twins. TCRdb ran MiXCR on the 5' RACE reads and lists one entry per CDR3 protein. Of 1.5 million or so distinct CDR3 sequences detected, 32% appear once; the ten largest clones hold roughly 0.3%. The specimen sequenced was cord blood. These TCRs come from a newborn girl in good health.

The chain has TRBV27 and TRBJ2-6, with 8 nucleotides matching TRBD1. Germline loops: CDR1 MNHEY, CDR2 SMNVEV (reference sequence). This CDR3 region has 18 residues. Losses at the gene ends were 8 bases for V and 0 bases for J; bases not matched to a gene: 12. The CDR3 is CASGTGRMRVSGANVLTF. CDR3 coding DNA: TGTGCCAGCGGGACAGGACGAATGAGAGTCTCTGGGGCCAACGTCCTGACTTTC.

The chain uses TRBV20-1 and TRBJ2-3, with D hard to call. CDR3 length: 10 residues. The germline gives CDR1 DFQATT, CDR2 SNEGSKA (reference sequence). V was shortened by 5 bases and J by 11 bases, with 11 bases between the two germline ends. This chain's CDR3 is CSAPRKGQYF. CDR3 nucleotide sequence: TGCAGTGCTCCCCGTAAAGGGCAGTATTTT.

This clonotype has just a few counts. J is TRBJ2-3 and V is TRBV11-2; D is undetermined. The CDR3 is 16 residues long. The V end was cut by 6 bases, the J end by 0 bases, with 16 bases between. Germline V gene lookup returns CDR1 SGHAT and CDR2 FQNNGV. DNA of the CDR3: TGTGCCAGCAGTCGCCTGTGGTCGAGTAGCACAGATACGCAGTATTTT. It codes for CASSRLWSSSTDTQYF.

The CDR3 region is CASSRKSTSEHNEQFF. CDR3 nucleotides: TGCGCCAGCAGCCGCAAGAGCACTAGCGAGCACAATGAGCAGTTCTTC. V and J are TRBV4-1 and TRBJ2-1, with 7 bases lining up with TRBD2. J was trimmed by 5 bases and V by 4 bases; bases with no gene match: 11. The CDR3 runs 16 residues. Germline CDR1 and CDR2: MGHRA and YSYEKL.